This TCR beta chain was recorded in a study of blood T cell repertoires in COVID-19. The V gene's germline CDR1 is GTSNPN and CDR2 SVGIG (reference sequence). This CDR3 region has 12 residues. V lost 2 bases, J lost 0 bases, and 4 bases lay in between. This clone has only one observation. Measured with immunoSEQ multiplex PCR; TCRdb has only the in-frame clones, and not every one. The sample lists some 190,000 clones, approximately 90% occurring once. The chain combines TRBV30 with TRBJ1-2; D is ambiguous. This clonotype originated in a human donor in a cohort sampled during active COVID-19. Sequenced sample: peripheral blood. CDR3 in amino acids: CAWSTANYGYTF. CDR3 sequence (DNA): TGTGCCTGGAGTACGGCTAACTATGGCTACACCTTC. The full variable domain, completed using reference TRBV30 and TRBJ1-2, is SQTIHQWPATLVQPVGSPLSLECTVEGTSNPNLYWYRQAAGRGLQLLFYSVGIGQISSEVPQNLSASRPQDRQFILSSKKLLLSDSGFYLCAWSTANYGYTFGSGTRLTVV.